The next 24 T cell receptor beta chains were all read from a single sample in a study of blood T cell repertoires in COVID-19. The repertoire was sequenced with immunoSEQ multiplex PCR; TCRdb's copy has only in-frame clones and lacks some. The sample consists of some 80,000 clones, around 84% of them appearing once. Material for sequencing was peripheral blood. Every receptor here comes from a woman in her seventies with acute or convalescent COVID-19.

This clone was seen once. V gene TRBV5-6 combines with J gene TRBJ1-1; possibly TRBD1 for D (6 bases). Germline CDR1 is SGHDT and CDR2 is YYEEEE. Trimming took 4 bases from V and 4 from J, leaving 11 bases between them. The CDR3 length is 13 residues. The CDR3 DNA is TGTGCCAGCAGCCGGGGGGCGTCCACTGAAGCTTTCTTT. Translating gives CASSRGASTEAFF. Full variable domain (rest looked up from reference TRBV5-6 and TRBJ1-1): DAGVTQSPTHLIKTRGQQVTLRCSPKSGHDTVSWYQQALGQGPQFIFQYYEEEERQRGNFPDRFSGHQFPNYSSELNVNALLLGDSALYLCASSRGASTEAFFGQGTRLTVV.

As DNA, the CDR3 is TGTGCCAGCAGCCTCCGGCCCACGGGACTCCTTAGCACAGATACGCAGTATTTT. Translation gives CASSLRPTGLLSTDTQYF. This chain joins TRBV11-2 and TRBJ2-3, with TRBD2 as a possible D gene (6 bases). CDR3 length: 18 residues. Per the germline V gene, CDR1 is SGHAT and CDR2 is FQNNGV. Trimming took off 5 bases at V and 0 bases at J, with 21 bases between the two ends.

The rearrangement links TRBV3-1 (or the pseudogene TRBV3-2) to TRBJ2-7; TRBD1 might be the D (5 bases). This CDR3 is 16 amino acids long. Trimming stripped 0 bases from V and 2 bases from J, with 14 bases between. Germline lookup yields CDR1 LGHDT and CDR2 YNNKEL (reference sequence). The CDR3 spells CASSQDLERGTYEQYF. In nucleotides, the CDR3 is TGTGCCAGCAGCCAAGATCTCGAAAGGGGCACCTACGAGCAGTACTTC.

The chain couples TRBV30 to TRBJ1-5; D may be TRBD1 (6 bases). The CDR3 has 13 residues. Germline values: CDR1 GTSNPN, CDR2 SVGIG (reference sequence). V was cut by 4 bases and J by 4 bases, with 11 bases left in between. The CDR3 region is CAWTKGGNQPQHF. DNA for the CDR3: TGTGCCTGGACTAAGGGGGGGAATCAGCCCCAGCATTTT.

This chain connects TRBV4-2 to TRBJ1-2; D might be TRBD1 (6 bases). This CDR3 has 16 amino acids. V was shortened by 2 bases and J by 8 bases, with 21 bases between the two germline ends. Germline CDR1 reads LGHNA; CDR2 reads YNFKEQ. Written as DNA, the CDR3 is TGTGCCAGCAGCCAACTAGGGGAGGGGGGGCGCGGCGGCTACACCTTC. Its protein is CASSQLGEGGRGGYTF.

The V and J genes are TRBV21-1 and TRBJ2-1; TRBD2, the table's D call, lacks a check against the DNA. TRBV21-1 is a pseudogene segment. CDR3 length: 18 residues. CDR3 sequence reads: CASSGAPSGLRVNNEQFF. The DNA of the CDR3 is TGTGCCAGCAGCGGGGCGCCTAGCGGGTTGAGGGTTAACAATGAGCAGTTCTTC.

The gene calls are TRBV24-1 and TRBJ2-1; TRBD2 agrees at 7 bases. Unmatched junction bases numbered 6, after V lost 5 bases and J lost 0 bases. The CDR3 runs to 16 residues. CDR1 KGHDR and CDR2 SFDVKD come from the germline V gene. The DNA for the CDR3 is TGTGCCACCAGTGCCCCCGGCGGGAGCTCCTACAATGAGCAGTTCTTC. As protein: CATSAPGGSSYNEQFF.

The chain employs TRBV2 and TRBJ2-7; a weak D match, TRBD1 (6 bases). The CDR3 spans 17 residues. V dropped 6 bases and J dropped 0 bases, with 21 bases sitting between them. CDR1 and CDR2 (germline): SNHLY, FYNNEI. As DNA, the CDR3 is TGTGCCAGCAGCAGGGATTCCGGGACACATTACTCCTACGAGCAGTACTTC. It translates to CASSRDSGTHYSYEQYF.

The chain joins TRBV6-5 to TRBJ1-2; TRBD1 agrees at 7 bases. This CDR3 has 15 residues. V gave up 0 bases and J gave up 4 bases; unmatched junction bases: 5. The germline V gene has CDR1 MNHEY and CDR2 SVGAGI. The CDR3 region is CASSYSATGVYGYTF. CDR3 coding DNA: TGTGCCAGCAGTTACTCGGCCACAGGGGTCTATGGCTACACCTTC.

The chain uses TRBV3-1 (or the pseudogene TRBV3-2) and TRBJ2-3; D is possibly TRBD2 (6 bases). Germline V CDR1 and CDR2: LGHDT, YNNKEL (reference sequence). Trimming left V 0 bases short and J 12 bases short, with 13 bases between. The length of the CDR3 is 13 residues. For the CDR3, the DNA is TGTGCCAGCAGCCAAGATCCCGGGAGAGGCCAGTATTTT. Translation gives CASSQDPGRGQYF.

This rearrangement joins TRBV7-3 to TRBJ2-1; 10 positions match TRBD2. J was trimmed by 0 bases and V by 2 bases; bases with no gene match: 1. The CDR3 contains 16 residues. Germline CDR1 and CDR2: SGHTA and FQGTGA. CDR3 residues: CASSLASGSSYNEQFF. CDR3 DNA: TGTGCCAGCAGCTTAGCTAGCGGGAGCTCCTACAATGAGCAGTTCTTC.

The V gene is TRBV25-1, the J gene TRBJ1-2; TRBD1 matches 10 bases. V gave up 4 bases and J gave up 4 bases; unmatched junction bases: 3. The germline V gene has CDR1 MGHDK and CDR2 SYGVNS. The CDR3 has 14 amino acids. CDR3 protein: CASSGGQGSYGYTF. The DNA of the CDR3 is TGTGCCAGCAGTGGGGGACAGGGGAGCTATGGCTACACCTTC.

This clone came up once. V gene TRBV9 combines with J gene TRBJ1-1; D remains unclear. V was clipped by 4 bases and J by 4 bases, with 20 bases between them. The germline CDR1 and CDR2 sequences are SGDLS and YYNGEE. The CDR3 consists of 16 residues. CDR3 nucleotide sequence: TGTGCCAGCAGCCCCCTTGTAATCGTCACTACCACTGAAGCTTTCTTT. It specifies CASSPLVIVTTTEAFF.

The V call is TRBV6-1, the J call TRBJ1-2; tentatively, D is TRBD1 (5 bases). The V gene's germline CDR1 is MNHNS and CDR2 SASEGT. This CDR3 is 13 amino acids long. Trimming shortened V by 1 base and J by 8 bases, and 11 bases separated the two germline ends. CDR3 protein: CASSEVGAGGYTF. CDR3 coding DNA: TGTGCCAGCAGTGAAGTAGGGGCTGGGGGCTACACCTTC.

This chain's CDR3 is CASSLVQGSEAFF. In DNA form, the CDR3 reads TGCGCCAGCAGCTTGGTGCAGGGGTCTGAAGCTTTCTTT. This chain connects TRBV5-1 to TRBJ1-1, with a tentative D call TRBD1 (6 bases). This CDR3 is 13 amino acids long. The V end was cut by 0 bases, the J end by 6 bases, with 9 bases between. CDR1 and CDR2 from the germline V gene are SGHRS and YFSETQ.

The chain is built from TRBV15 and TRBJ2-3, with TRBD1 as a possible D gene (5 bases). Between the trimmed V and J ends, which lost 7 bases and 5 bases, there was a span of 13 bases. Per the germline V gene, CDR1 is LNHNV and CDR2 is YYDKDF (reference sequence). This CDR3 is 13 amino acids long. This chain's CDR3 is CATTGLARDTQYF. The CDR3 nucleotides read TGTGCCACCACAGGGTTAGCTCGAGATACGCAGTATTTT. The full variable domain, with the rest looked up from reference TRBV15 and TRBJ2-3, is DAMVIQNPRYQVTQFGKPVTLSCSQTLNHNVMYWYQQKSSQAPKLLFHYYDKDFNNEADTPDNFQSRRPNTSFCFLDIRSPGLGDTAMYLCATTGLARDTQYFGPGTRLTVL.

The J gene is TRBJ2-2, the V gene TRBV19; tentative D call: TRBD2 (6 bases). The ends were cut back, 10 bases at V and 6 bases at J, with 15 bases in the middle. The CDR3 spans 13 residues. Germline assignment: CDR1 LNHDA and CDR2 SQIVND (reference sequence). Here the CDR3 DNA reads TGTGCCACCGGCCGGGAGCTCCCCGGGGAGCTGTTTTTT. Residues: CATGRELPGELFF.

The rearrangement links TRBV19 to TRBJ2-1, with no clear D. The CDR3 is 14 residues long. Germline CDR1 LNHDA, CDR2 SQIVND (reference sequence). V was cut by 3 bases and J by 6 bases, with 12 bases left in between. The DNA of the CDR3 is TGTGCCAGTAGTATCCGGTCGCCACCCAATGAGCAGTTCTTC. The encoded protein is CASSIRSPPNEQFF.

This chain connects TRBV6-1 to TRBJ1-3, with D maybe TRBD1 (6 bases). The V gene's germline CDR1 is MNHNS and CDR2 SASEGT. The CDR3 runs to 15 residues. The V and J ends lost 0 bases and 3 bases respectively, with 9 bases between them. The CDR3 sequence is CASSEARGIGNTIYF. In nucleotides, the CDR3 is TGTGCCAGCAGTGAAGCTAGGGGGATTGGAAACACCATATATTTT.

J is TRBJ2-7 and V is TRBV7-8; 9 positions match TRBD2. Per germline, CDR1 SGHVS and CDR2 FQNEAQ. V was pared by 0 bases and J by 2 bases, with 5 bases of the junction left unmatched. This CDR3 comprises 16 residues. CDR3 amino acids: CASSLAGQRGAYEQYF. Written as DNA, the CDR3 is TGTGCCAGCAGCTTAGCGGGACAGCGGGGGGCCTACGAGCAGTACTTC.

This chain connects TRBV6-5 to TRBJ2-2; D is possibly TRBD2 (6 bases). Germline CDR1 MNHEY, CDR2 SVGAGI. Trimming left V 7 bases short and J 1 base short, with 13 bases between. The CDR3 extends over 15 amino acids. CDR3 loop: CASKRTNLNTGELFF. CDR3 nucleotides: TGTGCCAGCAAGAGGACTAACCTGAACACCGGGGAGCTGTTTTTT.

The rearrangement joins TRBV5-4 to TRBJ2-3, with 12 bases fitting TRBD2. The length of the CDR3 is 16 residues. Germline V gene lookup returns CDR1 SGHNT and CDR2 YYREEE (reference sequence). V trimming: 4 bases; J trimming: 4 bases; junction bases outside the gene matches: 7. The CDR3, as DNA: TGTGCCAGCAGCCTTCGACTAGCGGGAGTGGCAGATACGCAGTATTTT. Residues: CASSLRLAGVADTQYF.

This clone was seen just once. The chain joins TRBV3-1 (or the pseudogene TRBV3-2) to TRBJ2-2; D possibly corresponds to TRBD2 (6 bases). The germline gives CDR1 LGHDT, CDR2 YNNKEL (reference sequence). V was clipped by 4 bases and J by 4 bases, with 19 bases between them. This CDR3 region has 17 residues. DNA for the CDR3: TGTGCCAGCAGCCCTAACTGGGGTGTGGGGGGCACCGGGGAGCTGTTTTTT. Residues: CASSPNWGVGGTGELFF.

The J gene is TRBJ2-7, the V gene TRBV19; a possible D gene is TRBD2 (6 bases). The germline V gene has CDR1 LNHDA and CDR2 SQIVND (reference sequence). V dropped 5 bases and J dropped 2 bases, with 13 bases sitting between them. There are 14 residues in the CDR3. CDR3 region: CASSESSATYEQYF. The CDR3 DNA sequence: TGTGCCAGTAGTGAGTCTAGCGCAACCTACGAGCAGTACTTC. Complete variable domain (other parts from reference TRBV19 and TRBJ2-7): DGGITQSPKYLFRKEGQNVTLSCEQNLNHDAMYWYRQDPGQGLRLIYYSQIVNDFQKGDIAEGYSVSREKKESFPLTVTSAQKNPTAFYLCASSESSATYEQYFGPGTRLTVT.